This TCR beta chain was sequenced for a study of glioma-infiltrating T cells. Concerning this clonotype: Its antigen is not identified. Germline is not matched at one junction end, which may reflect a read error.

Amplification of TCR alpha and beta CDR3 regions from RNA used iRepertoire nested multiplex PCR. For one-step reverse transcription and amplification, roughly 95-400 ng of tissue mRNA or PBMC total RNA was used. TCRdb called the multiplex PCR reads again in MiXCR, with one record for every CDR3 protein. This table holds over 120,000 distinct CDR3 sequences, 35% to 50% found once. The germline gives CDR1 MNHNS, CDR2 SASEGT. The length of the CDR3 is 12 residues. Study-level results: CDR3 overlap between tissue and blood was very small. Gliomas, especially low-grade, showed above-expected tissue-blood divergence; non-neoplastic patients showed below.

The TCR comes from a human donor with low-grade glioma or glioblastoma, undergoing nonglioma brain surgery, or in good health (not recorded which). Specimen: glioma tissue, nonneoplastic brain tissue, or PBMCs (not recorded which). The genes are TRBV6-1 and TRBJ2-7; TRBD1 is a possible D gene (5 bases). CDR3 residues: CASRKDNYEQHF. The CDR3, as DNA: TGTGCCAGCAGAAAGGACAACTACGAGCAGCACTTC.